These 24 T cell receptor beta chains were all obtained from the same sample, sequenced in a study of CD8+CD57+ T cells in acquired aplastic anemia. Genomic DNA, serving as template, underwent TCR beta VDJ and CDR3 profiling. One entry per CDR3 protein results from TCRdb running MiXCR on the reads. This repertoire shows 100,000 to 150,000 distinct CDR3 sequences, over 55% found once; its top ten account for around 29%. Patients who underwent sequencing had shown CD8+CD57+ cell expansion by flow cytometry. Sequencing used sorted CD4+, CD8+, or CD8+CD57+ T cells (not recorded which) from PBMCs. Source of these receptors: a human donor with aplastic anemia.

The J gene is TRBJ2-2, the V gene TRBV20-1; possible D gene TRBD2, 5 bases. This CDR3 comprises 15 residues. CDR1 is DFQATT and CDR2 is SNEGSKA in the germline V gene (reference sequence). Trimming removed 0 bases from V and 6 bases from J, with 14 bases in between. DNA for the CDR3: TGCAGTGCTAGAGATCTTGAGGGATTACCCGGGGAGCTGTTTTTT. Its protein product is CSARDLEGLPGELFF.

Here the CDR3 reads CASSLTGRTCNEQFF. CDR3 bases: TGTGCCAGCAGTTTAACCGGGAGGACCTGCAATGAGCAGTTCTTC. The chain has TRBV12-3 or TRBV12-4 and TRBJ2-1; 7 bases are shared with TRBD2. The CDR3 runs 15 residues. V trimming: 2 bases; J trimming: 6 bases; junction bases outside the gene matches: 7.

The rearrangement uses TRBV19 and TRBJ2-2, with D possibly being TRBD2 (6 bases). Germline loops: CDR1 LNHDA, CDR2 SQIVND (reference sequence). The CDR3 consists of 15 residues. Trimming shortened V by 3 bases and J by 3 bases, and 11 bases separated the two germline ends. CDR3 in amino acids: CASSIHGGDTGELFF. The DNA of the CDR3 is TGTGCCAGTAGTATTCATGGCGGGGACACCGGGGAGCTGTTTTTT.

The chain couples TRBV2 to TRBJ2-7, with TRBD2 matching over 11 bases. CDR1 is SNHLY, CDR2 FYNNEI, per germline. The CDR3 spans 15 residues. The junction had 2 bases not matched to a gene; V was cut back by 4 bases and J by 0 bases. The CDR3 protein is CASSAGTSGSYEQYF. The CDR3 DNA sequence: TGTGCCAGCAGTGCCGGGACTAGCGGCTCCTACGAGCAGTACTTC.

This clonotype was counted ten times or more. CDR3 nucleotides: TGTGCCAGCAGCCAAGTAGCGCCGGGAGAGCAGTTCTTC. Protein product: CASSQVAPGEQFF. The chain recombines TRBV12-3 or TRBV12-4 with TRBJ2-1; a possible D gene is TRBD2 (5 bases). The V end was cut by 6 bases, the J end by 10 bases, with 16 bases between. The CDR3 loop spans 13 amino acids.

The chain recombines TRBV9 with TRBJ2-5; TRBD2 matches 13 bases. This CDR3 is 16 amino acids long. V was pared by 4 bases and J by 1 base, with 4 bases of the junction left unmatched. In germline, CDR1 is SGDLS, CDR2 YYNGEE. CDR3 nucleotides: TGTGCCAGCAGCATCGGGACTAGCGGGACCCAAGAGACCCAGTACTTC. Translation: CASSIGTSGTQETQYF.

There are a few counts of this clonotype. The chain links TRBV2 to TRBJ2-7; D remains unclear. V lost 4 bases and J lost 4, with 8 bases in between. CDR1 SNHLY and CDR2 FYNNEI come from the germline V gene. There are 12 residues in the CDR3. CDR3 DNA sequence: TGTGCCAGCAGTGGTAATAGTTACGAGCAGTACTTC. Translated, it gives CASSGNSYEQYF.

As for this clonotype: This sequence may be a read error, since a much larger clone differs from it by one base. The V call is TRBV28, the J call TRBJ2-1; 15 bases agree with TRBD2. The CDR3 is 18 residues long. Germline CDR1 MDHEN, CDR2 SYDVKM. The CDR3 DNA reads TGTGCCAGCAGTTTAACCGGACTAGCGGGAGGGCTCTACAATGAGCAGCTCTTC. It yields the protein CASSLTGLAGGLYNEQLF.

V is TRBV15 and J is TRBJ2-2, with 10 nucleotides matching TRBD2. The V gene's germline CDR1 is LNHNV and CDR2 YYDKDF (reference sequence). V shed 5 bases, J shed 3 bases, and the junction held 6 bases outside the gene matches. This CDR3 comprises 16 residues. The CDR3 sequence is CATSGLAEGDTGELFF. For the CDR3, the DNA is TGTGCCACCAGCGGACTAGCGGAGGGGGACACCGGGGAGCTGTTTTTT.

This clonotype has a count of ten or more. This chain joins TRBV7-9 and TRBJ1-4; tentative D call: TRBD1 (6 bases). The CDR3 loop spans 14 amino acids. Per germline, CDR1 SEHNR and CDR2 FQNEAQ (reference sequence). V lost 5 bases, J lost 8 bases, and 15 bases lay in between. The chain's CDR3 is CASSAGQKIEKLFF. The CDR3 nucleotides are TGTGCCAGCAGCGCTGGACAGAAAATCGAAAAACTGTTTTTT.

This clonotype has at least ten counts. The rearrangement uses TRBV5-5 and TRBJ1-2, with D maybe TRBD1 (5 bases). V lost 0 bases and J lost 1, with 10 bases in between. This CDR3 has 15 amino acids. Germline V lookup: CDR1 SGHKS, CDR2 YYEKEE (reference sequence). The CDR3 here is CASSLDGHINYGYTF. The CDR3 DNA sequence: TGTGCCAGCAGCTTGGATGGACACATTAACTATGGCTACACCTTC.

The V gene is TRBV25-1, the J gene TRBJ2-1; no clear D gene. V was pared by 8 bases and J by 9 bases, with 11 bases between. The CDR3 length is 11 residues. Germline V gene sequence: CDR1 MGHDK, CDR2 SYGVNS. Here the CDR3 reads CASSQTGEQFF. CDR3 DNA sequence: TGTGCCAGCTCGCAGACCGGTGAGCAGTTCTTC.

The chain employs TRBV20-1 and TRBJ1-1, with D uncertain. V lost 3 bases and J 3 bases, leaving 8 bases between the germline ends. The germline V gene encodes CDR1 DFQATT and CDR2 SNEGSKA (reference sequence). The CDR3 contains 12 residues. CDR3 residues: CSASLTDTEAFF. In DNA form, the CDR3 reads TGCAGTGCTAGCCTCACGGACACTGAAGCTTTCTTT.

The V call is TRBV25-1, the J call TRBJ2-2; D possibly corresponds to TRBD2 (6 bases). CDR3 length: 14 residues. The V and J ends lost 7 bases and 2 bases respectively, with 11 bases between them. The germline gives CDR1 MGHDK, CDR2 SYGVNS. The CDR3 bases are TGTGCCAGCACCGTTGCGGGAAACACCGGGGAGCTGTTTTTT. Translation gives CASTVAGNTGELFF.

This sequence joins TRBV27 and TRBJ2-1; TRBD2 aligns across 7 bases. J was trimmed by 7 bases and V by 2 bases; bases with no gene match: 8. The CDR3 extends over 15 amino acids. CDR1 is MNHEY and CDR2 is SMNVEV in the germline V gene (reference sequence). The CDR3 protein is CASSLTIGLVNEQFF. CDR3 coding DNA: TGTGCCAGCAGTTTAACAATAGGACTAGTGAATGAGCAGTTCTTC.

The CDR3 loop reads CASGLMVGTEAFF. The CDR3 DNA reads TGTGCTAGTGGTTTAATGGTGGGCACTGAAGCTTTCTTT. The V gene is TRBV12-5, the J gene TRBJ1-1; D remains unclear. V was shortened by 3 bases and J by 4 bases, with 9 bases between the two germline ends. CDR1 LGHNT and CDR2 FRNRAP come from the germline V gene. The CDR3 is 13 residues long.

The chain joins TRBV12-3 or TRBV12-4 to TRBJ1-1; no clear D gene. The CDR3 has 14 amino acids. The V gene lost 1 base and the J gene lost 11 bases, with 17 bases spanning the gap. CDR3 sequence (DNA): TGTGCCAGCAGTTTAGACACGCTGCCTGGAGGGGCTTTCTTT. Amino acid sequence: CASSLDTLPGGAFF.

The chain uses TRBV15 and TRBJ2-3, with D possibly being TRBD1 (5 bases). V was pared by 0 bases and J by 1 base, with 8 bases between. This CDR3 region has 15 residues. Germline CDR1 reads LNHNV; CDR2 reads YYDKDF (reference sequence). The CDR3 region is CATSREVRGTDTQYF. The CDR3 DNA reads as TGTGCCACCAGCAGAGAAGTCAGGGGCACAGATACGCAGTATTTT.

This chain uses TRBV19 with TRBJ2-5; D not resolved. Trimming left V 5 bases short and J 9 bases short, with 16 bases between. The CDR3 contains 13 residues. Germline-derived CDR1 and CDR2 are LNHDA and SQIVND (reference sequence). Here the CDR3 reads CASSSRSRVPQYF. DNA for the CDR3: TGTGCCAGTAGTTCCCGATCGCGTGTGCCCCAGTACTTC.

The chain recombines TRBV10-3 with TRBJ2-7; 9 bases map to TRBD2. The CDR3 covers 16 residues. Trimming at V came to 4 bases and at J to 0 bases, leaving 7 bases not matched to a gene. Germline assignment: CDR1 ENHRY and CDR2 SYGVKD. For the CDR3, the DNA is TGTGCCATCAGTGTTAGCGGGGGCCCTACCTCCTACGAGCAGTACTTC. Its protein product is CAISVSGGPTSYEQYF.

This clonotype was observed a single time. V is TRBV11-2 and J is TRBJ1-1; 8 bases line up with TRBD1. CDR1 and CDR2 (germline): SGHAT, FQNNGV. The CDR3 has 14 amino acids. Trimming took 0 bases from V and 8 from J; bases not matched to a gene: 5. The DNA for the CDR3 is TGTGCCAGCAGCTTAGATTGGACAGGGCTCGAAGCTTTCTTT. Amino acids: CASSLDWTGLEAFF. Looking up the rest from reference TRBV11-2 and TRBJ1-1 gives the full variable domain: EAGVAQSPRYKIIEKRQSVAFWCNPISGHATLYWYQQILGQGPKLLIQFQNNGVVDDSQLPKDRFSAERLKGVDSTLKIQPAKLEDSAVYLCASSLDWTGLEAFFGQGTRLTVV.

This clonotype has ten or more counts. J is TRBJ1-1 and V is TRBV7-8, with 7 nucleotides matching TRBD1. Germline V gene data show CDR1 as SGHVS and CDR2 as FQNEAQ. This CDR3 is 14 amino acids long. Trimming took 5 bases from V and 1 from J; bases not matched to a gene: 4. CDR3 bases: TGTGCCAGCAGCCAAGGGGGCTGGAACACTGAAGCTTTCTTT. Translation gives CASSQGGWNTEAFF.

Concerning this clonotype: This may be a read error, as it is one base from a much larger clone. This chain joins TRBV4-3 and TRBJ2-3; D remains unclear. CDR1 is LGHNA, CDR2 YSLEER, per germline. CDR3 length: 14 amino acids. The DNA of the CDR3 is TGCGCCAGAAGCCAAGAAGATAGGACAGATACGCAGTATTTT. This translates into CARSQEDRTDTQYF.

This rearrangement joins TRBV6-5 to TRBJ2-7; TRBD1 matches at 9 bases. The CDR3 contains 14 residues. Germline V gene data show CDR1 as MNHEY and CDR2 as SVGAGI. The V and J ends lost 7 bases and 5 bases, in that order; junction bases with no gene match: 9. CDR3 nucleotide sequence: TGTGCCAGCAATTTCCGGGACAGGGTCGACGAGCAGTACTTC. Protein sequence: CASNFRDRVDEQYF.